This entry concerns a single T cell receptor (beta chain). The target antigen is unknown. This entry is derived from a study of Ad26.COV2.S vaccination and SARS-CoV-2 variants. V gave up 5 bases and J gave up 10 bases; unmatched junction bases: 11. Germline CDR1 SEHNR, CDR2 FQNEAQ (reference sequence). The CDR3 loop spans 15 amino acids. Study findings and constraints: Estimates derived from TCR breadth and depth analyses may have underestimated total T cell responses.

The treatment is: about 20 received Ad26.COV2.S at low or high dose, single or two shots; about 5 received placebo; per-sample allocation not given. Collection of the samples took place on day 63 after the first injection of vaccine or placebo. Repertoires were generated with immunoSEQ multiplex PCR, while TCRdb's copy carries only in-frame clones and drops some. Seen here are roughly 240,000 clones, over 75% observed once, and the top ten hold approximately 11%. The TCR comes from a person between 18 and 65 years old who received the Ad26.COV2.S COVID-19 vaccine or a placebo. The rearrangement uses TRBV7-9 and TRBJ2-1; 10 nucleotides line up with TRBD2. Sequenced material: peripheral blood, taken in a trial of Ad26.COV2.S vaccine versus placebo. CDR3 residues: CASSVSGGSLGEQFF. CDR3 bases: TGTGCCAGCAGCGTTAGCGGGGGGTCCCTAGGGGAGCAGTTCTTC.